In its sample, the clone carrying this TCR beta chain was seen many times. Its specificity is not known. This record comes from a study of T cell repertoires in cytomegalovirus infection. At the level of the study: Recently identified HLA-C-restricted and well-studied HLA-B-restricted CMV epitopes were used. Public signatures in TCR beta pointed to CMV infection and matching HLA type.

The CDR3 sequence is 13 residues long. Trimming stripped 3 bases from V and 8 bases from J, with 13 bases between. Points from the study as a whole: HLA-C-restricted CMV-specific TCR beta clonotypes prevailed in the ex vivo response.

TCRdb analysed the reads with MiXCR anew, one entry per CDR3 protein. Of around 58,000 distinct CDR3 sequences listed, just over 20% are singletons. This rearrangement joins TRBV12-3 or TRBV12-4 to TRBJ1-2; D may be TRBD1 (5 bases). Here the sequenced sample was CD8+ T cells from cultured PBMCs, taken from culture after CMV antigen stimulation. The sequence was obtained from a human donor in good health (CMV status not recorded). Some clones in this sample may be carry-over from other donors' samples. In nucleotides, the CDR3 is TGTGCCAGCAGTTTCGGAGGGGAGGAAGGCTACACCTTC. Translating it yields CASSFGGEEGYTF.